These T cell receptor beta chains were read from a single sample in a study of cytomegalovirus exposure and HLA in healthy donors. Assay used: immunoSEQ multiplex PCR; TCRdb lists only in-frame clones, some missing. The sample carries roughly 120,000 clones, around three quarters recorded once. The source material was PBMCs. These receptors came from a man aged 25-45 years in good health and CMV-seronegative. Both conserved end residues are part of each CDR3. A D gene is named only where the DNA matches it firmly. Size is stated for part of the rows, as once, few or many counts, or as a class when the clone is expanded.

length	V	J	D	size	CDR3	DNA
14	TRBV5-1	TRBJ2-7	.	.	CASSLAGLTYEQYF	TGCGCCAGCAGCTTGGCAGGGCTGACCTACGAGCAGTACTTC
15	TRBV5-4	TRBJ2-1	TRBD1	few	CASSSGQGERNEQFF	TGTGCCAGCAGCTCGGGACAGGGGGAGCGGAATGAGCAGTTCTTC
18	TRBV4-2	TRBJ2-1	TRBD1	.	CASSQAGQGWGSYNEQFF	TGTGCCAGCAGCCAAGCCGGACAGGGGTGGGGATCCTACAATGAGCAGTTCTTC
11	TRBV20-1	TRBJ1-2	TRBD1	.	CSAGGQHGYTF	TGCAGTGCAGGGGGACAGCATGGCTACACCTTC
12	TRBV6-5	TRBJ1-5	.	.	CASSFTYQPQHF	TGTGCCAGCAGTTTCACTTATCAGCCCCAGCATTTT
18	TRBV5-6	TRBJ2-7	.	.	CASRGEGGGGPIDNEQYF	TGTGCCAGCAGGGGGGAAGGGGGCGGGGGGCCAATTGATAACGAGCAGTACTTC
11	TRBV19	TRBJ2-7	.	.	CASSLGGEQYF	TGTGCCAGTAGTCTGGGAGGCGAGCAGTACTTC
15	TRBV6-1	TRBJ2-5	.	.	CASSKGTLGFGEQYF	TGTGCCAGCAGTAAGGGGACTCTGGGGTTTGGTGAGCAGTACTTC
17	TRBV5-1	TRBJ2-5	TRBD1	few	CASSFPRDRGPQETQYF	TGCGCCAGCAGCTTCCCCCGGGACAGGGGCCCCCAAGAGACCCAGTACTTC
14	TRBV14	TRBJ2-7	.	.	CASSQVSGSYEQYF	TGTGCCAGCAGCCAAGTTTCCGGCTCCTACGAGCAGTACTTC
13	TRBV30	TRBJ2-7	.	.	CAWTPDLSVEQYF	TGTGCCTGGACCCCGGACTTGAGTGTCGAGCAGTACTTC
16	TRBV6-6	TRBJ2-5	TRBD1	.	CASSYSGGTGQETQYF	TGTGCCAGCAGTTACTCTGGAGGGACAGGACAAGAGACCCAGTACTTC
15	TRBV7-9	TRBJ2-7	.	.	CASSGTGTVLREQYF	TGTGCCAGCAGCGGAACCGGGACTGTTCTACGAGAGCAGTACTTC
14	TRBV5-4	TRBJ2-5	.	.	CASRPGRVGETQYF	TGTGCCAGCAGGCCGGGCAGGGTCGGAGAGACCCAGTACTTC
14	TRBV10-3	TRBJ2-2	TRBD2	.	CATGTAGGTGELFF	TGTGCCACCGGTACGGCGGGGGGGACCGGGGAGCTGTTTTTT
12	TRBV19	TRBJ1-4	.	.	CASSGGGEKLFF	TGTGCCAGTAGCGGGGGTGGTGAAAAACTGTTTTTT
17	TRBV7-9	TRBJ2-7	TRBD2	.	CASSSYRTSGRVYEQYF	TGTGCCAGCAGCTCCTATAGGACTAGCGGGAGGGTCTACGAGCAGTACTTC
13	TRBV25-1	TRBJ1-4	TRBD1	.	CASQTRTGQKLFF	TGTGCCAGCCAAACCCGGACAGGGCAAAAACTGTTTTTT
14	TRBV5-6	TRBJ2-7	TRBD1	.	CASSPDRVSYEQYF	TGTGCCAGCAGCCCGGACAGGGTCTCGTACGAGCAGTACTTC
13	TRBV27	TRBJ2-7	.	.	CASSLRGNYEQYF	TGTGCCAGCAGTTTGCGGGGCAACTACGAGCAGTACTTC
15	TRBV28	TRBJ1-1	.	.	CASSYPKRMNTEAFF	TGTGCCAGCAGTTACCCTAAAAGAATGAACACTGAAGCTTTCTTT
17	TRBV4-1	TRBJ1-1	TRBD1	few	CASSQHTGTGVNTEAFF	TGCGCCAGCAGCCAACATACCGGGACAGGGGTTAACACTGAAGCTTTCTTT
14	TRBV5-4	TRBJ2-1	.	once	CASSLDSDNYEQFF	TGTGCCAGCAGCTTGGATTCGGACAATTATGAGCAGTTCTTC
14	TRBV6-5	TRBJ2-7	.	.	CASSYGRASYEQYF	TGTGCCAGCAGTTACGGCAGGGCCTCCTACGAGCAGTACTTC